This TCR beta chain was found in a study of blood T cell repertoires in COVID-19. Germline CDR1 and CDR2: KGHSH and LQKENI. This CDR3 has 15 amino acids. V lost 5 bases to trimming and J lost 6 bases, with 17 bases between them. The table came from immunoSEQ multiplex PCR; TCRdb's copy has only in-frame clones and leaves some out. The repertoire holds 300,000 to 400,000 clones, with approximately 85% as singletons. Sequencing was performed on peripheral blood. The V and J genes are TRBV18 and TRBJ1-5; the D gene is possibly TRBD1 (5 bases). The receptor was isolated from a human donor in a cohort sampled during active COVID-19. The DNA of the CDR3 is TGTGCCAGCTCATCCTATGGGCAGGGCGTTCAGCCCCAGCATTTT. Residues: CASSSYGQGVQPQHF.